The 25 T cell receptor beta chains below were found in one sample sequenced in a study of blood T cell repertoires in COVID-19. The assay was immunoSEQ multiplex PCR, and TCRdb's table has in-frame clones only and misses some. In the table there are 35,000 to 40,000 clones, roughly 88% of which are singletons. Material for sequencing was peripheral blood. The receptors were sampled from a man between 60 and 70 years old with active COVID-19.

The V gene is TRBV19, the J gene TRBJ2-5, with D possibly matching TRBD1 (5 bases). V was clipped by 1 base and J by 1 base, with 7 bases between them. CDR3 size: 14 residues. The germline V gene has CDR1 LNHDA and CDR2 SQIVND (reference sequence). The CDR3 loop reads CASSIGTPQETQYF. Here the CDR3 DNA reads TGTGCCAGTAGTATAGGGACACCCCAAGAGACCCAGTACTTC.

The chain carries TRBV27 and TRBJ2-7, with D perhaps matching TRBD2 (5 bases). Germline-derived CDR1 and CDR2 are MNHEY and SMNVEV (reference sequence). V was cut by 7 bases and J by 0 bases, with 13 bases left in between. This CDR3 is 14 amino acids long. CDR3 in DNA: TGTGCCAGCAAAACAGACGGGAACTCCTACGAGCAGTACTTC. Translation: CASKTDGNSYEQYF.

The chain links TRBV29-1 to TRBJ2-4, with D tentatively TRBD1 (5 bases). This CDR3 is built from 14 residues. Germline CDR1 and CDR2: SQVTM and ANQGSEA. V was cut by 6 bases and J by 0 bases, with 12 bases left in between. The CDR3 sequence is CSVGEGVAKNIQYF. CDR3 DNA sequence: TGCAGCGTCGGCGAAGGGGTAGCCAAAAACATTCAGTACTTC.

The CDR3 nucleotides are TGTGCCAGCAGTTCCGGGAACCCGGGACAAGGAGGAGGAAACACCGGGGAGCTGTTTTTT. It encodes CASSSGNPGQGGGNTGELFF. J is TRBJ2-2 and V is TRBV27, with D possibly matching TRBD1 (6 bases). CDR1 MNHEY and CDR2 SMNVEV come from the germline V gene (reference sequence). This CDR3 spans 20 amino acids. V was cut by 4 bases and J by 2 bases, with 26 bases left in between.

V is TRBV7-8 and J is TRBJ2-5; 10 positions agree with TRBD2. The CDR3 extends over 14 amino acids. Per the germline V gene, CDR1 is SGHVS and CDR2 is FQNEAQ. V gave up 4 bases and J gave up 7 bases; unmatched junction bases: 6. The CDR3 DNA sequence: TGTGCCAGCAGCTCTCTAGCGGGGGTTGGGACCCAGTACTTC. Amino acid sequence: CASSSLAGVGTQYF.

The rearrangement links TRBV28 to TRBJ2-3, with 8 bases aligning to TRBD1. Germline values: CDR1 MDHEN, CDR2 SYDVKM. The CDR3 contains 19 residues. J lost 0 bases, V lost 1 base, and 12 bases had no gene match. The CDR3 spells CASSLSPYAGGVSTDTQYF. The CDR3 region has the DNA TGTGCCAGCAGTTTATCCCCATATGCAGGGGGCGTAAGCACAGATACGCAGTATTTT.

This chain joins TRBV11-2 and TRBJ2-1; 16 nucleotides agree with TRBD2. Germline V gives CDR1 SGHAT, CDR2 FQNNGV. With 5 bases clipped from V and 15 bases from J, the junction kept 10 bases outside the gene matches. The CDR3 sequence is 15 residues long. The CDR3 DNA reads TGTGCCAGCAGCCAGGCGGGACTAGCGGGAGGGCCCACGTTCTTC. Translation: CASSQAGLAGGPTFF.

This chain joins TRBV29-1 and TRBJ2-6; TRBD2 might be the D (6 bases). Germline V lookup: CDR1 SQVTM, CDR2 ANQGSEA. V was cut by 3 bases and J by 3 bases, with 9 bases left in between. The CDR3 length is 14 residues. The CDR3 sequence: CSVEEGNGANVLTF. In DNA, the CDR3 is TGCAGCGTTGAGGAGGGGAATGGGGCCAACGTCCTGACTTTC. Looking up the rest from reference TRBV29-1 and TRBJ2-6 gives the full variable domain: SAVISQKPSRDICQRGTSLTIQCQVDSQVTMMFWYRQQPGQSLTLIATANQGSEATYESGFVIDKFPISRPNLTFSTLTVSNMSPEDSSIYLCSVEEGNGANVLTFGAGSRLTVL.

V is TRBV5-1 and J is TRBJ1-1; D is possibly TRBD1 (5 bases). CDR3 length: 13 residues. V was pared by 4 bases and J by 5 bases, with 12 bases between. The germline V gene has CDR1 SGHRS and CDR2 YFSETQ. The CDR3 loop reads CASSGRGETEAFF. The CDR3 DNA reads TGCGCCAGCAGCGGGAGGGGAGAGACTGAAGCTTTCTTT.

The genes are TRBV11-3 and TRBJ2-1, with TRBD1 as a possible D gene (6 bases). The length of the CDR3 is 18 residues. Germline CDR1 reads SGHNT; CDR2 reads YENEEA. Trimming cost V 5 bases and J 1 base, with 21 bases left between them. In DNA, the CDR3 is TGTGCCAGCAGCCCTAGGGGGACCCTAAGGGGTTCCTACAATGAGCAGTTCTTC. As protein: CASSPRGTLRGSYNEQFF.

The chain recombines TRBV7-3 with TRBJ2-2, with 8 bases aligning to TRBD2. Germline V CDR1 and CDR2: SGHTA, FQGTGA. The V gene end was trimmed by 5 bases and the J gene end by 7 bases; junction bases not matched to a gene: 9. CDR3 length equals 15 residues. CDR3 sequence: CASSKGLAVGGELFF. The CDR3 bases are TGTGCCAGCAGCAAAGGACTAGCTGTCGGCGGGGAGCTGTTTTTT.

This chain uses TRBV19 with TRBJ2-1, with 8 bases that match TRBD2. CDR1 is LNHDA and CDR2 is SQIVND in the germline V gene (reference sequence). The CDR3 extends over 12 amino acids. V trimming: 5 bases; J trimming: 15 bases; junction bases outside the gene matches: 9. CDR3 protein: CASSGKRERPFF. The CDR3 DNA follows: TGTGCCAGTAGTGGGAAGCGGGAGCGGCCGTTCTTC.

A few counts support this clone. V usage is TRBV19 and J usage is TRBJ1-5, with D possibly being TRBD1 (5 bases). The CDR3 length is 12 residues. The ends were cut back, 5 bases at V and 7 bases at J, with 9 bases in the middle. Per the germline V gene, CDR1 is LNHDA and CDR2 is SQIVND (reference sequence). This CDR3 is CASSAGRQPQHF. DNA of the CDR3: TGTGCCAGTAGTGCAGGGCGGCAGCCCCAGCATTTT.

In DNA form, the CDR3 reads TGTGCCAGCAGCTTATCGGGACTAGCGGGAGGGGAGCAGTACTTC. It specifies CASSLSGLAGGEQYF. V is TRBV13 and J is TRBJ2-7; 16 bases fit TRBD2. CDR3 length: 15 amino acids. V lost 2 bases and J lost 7; bases outside the gene matches: 2. Germline loops: CDR1 PRHDT, CDR2 FYEKMQ (reference sequence).

V is TRBV11-2 and J is TRBJ1-2; perhaps TRBD1 as D (6 bases). V lost 0 bases, J lost 6 bases, and 14 bases lay in between. There are 15 residues in the CDR3. Germline-derived CDR1 and CDR2 are SGHAT and FQNNGV. The CDR3 nucleotides are TGTGCCAGCAGCTTAGATCGACTTGGGGGCGATGGCTACACCTTC. It codes for CASSLDRLGGDGYTF.

The sample holds one count of this clone. The chain joins TRBV7-2 to TRBJ2-2; 8 nucleotides agree with TRBD1. This CDR3 contains 14 residues. The V segment lost 6 bases and the J segment 4 bases; nucleotides outside the gene matches: 4. Germline-derived CDR1 and CDR2 are SGHTA and FQGNSA. The CDR3 spells CASRNRGATGELFF. The CDR3 DNA follows: TGTGCCAGCAGGAACAGGGGGGCCACCGGGGAGCTGTTTTTT.

The chain links TRBV18 to TRBJ2-2; tentative D call: TRBD1 (6 bases). Trimming took 1 base from V and 0 from J, leaving 12 bases between them. This CDR3 spans 17 amino acids. Germline assignment: CDR1 KGHSH and CDR2 LQKENI. CDR3 sequence reads: CASSPLTGTPNTGELFF. The CDR3 DNA follows: TGTGCCAGCTCACCACTTACCGGGACACCGAACACCGGGGAGCTGTTTTTT.

The chain couples TRBV20-1 to TRBJ2-3, with D possibly being TRBD2 (5 bases). Germline CDR1 DFQATT, CDR2 SNEGSKA (reference sequence). V dropped 3 bases and J dropped 2 bases, with 27 bases sitting between them. CDR3 length: 19 amino acids. For the CDR3, the DNA is TGCAGTGCTAGTCCCCCCATCGGTGGTGGGGAGAGGGTCACAGATACGCAGTATTTT. Its translation is CSASPPIGGGERVTDTQYF.

The chain employs TRBV5-8 and TRBJ2-4; 10 bases agree with TRBD1. The J segment lost 6 bases and the V segment lost 4 bases, leaving 10 bases of the junction unmatched. Germline-derived CDR1 and CDR2 are SGHTS and YDEGEE. The CDR3 covers 16 residues. CDR3 DNA sequence: TGTGCCAGCAGCGTCCCGGGACAGGGGCTGGTAAACATTCAGTACTTC. Protein sequence: CASSVPGQGLVNIQYF.

The genes are TRBV24-1 and TRBJ2-1; TRBD2 is a possible D gene (10 bases). The V gene's germline CDR1 is KGHDR and CDR2 SFDVKD. Trimming left V 4 bases short and J 4 bases short, with 28 bases between. This CDR3 contains 20 residues. The CDR3 spells CATSDPGTGRTSGPYNEQFF. CDR3 coding DNA: TGTGCCACCAGTGACCCCGGGACAGGGAGGACTAGCGGACCATACAATGAGCAGTTCTTC.

This clone was seen a few times. V gene TRBV15 combines with J gene TRBJ1-4; maybe TRBD1 (6 bases). Per germline, CDR1 LNHNV and CDR2 YYDKDF (reference sequence). The CDR3 extends over 17 amino acids. The V and J ends lost 1 base and 8 bases respectively, with 20 bases between them. CDR3 DNA sequence: TGTGCCACCAGCAGAGTGGGACACCCTCCTTATGGGGAAAAACTGTTTTTT. As protein: CATSRVGHPPYGEKLFF.

The J gene is TRBJ2-7, the V gene TRBV6-1; 9 bases map to TRBD2. Germline V gene data show CDR1 as MNHNS and CDR2 as SASEGT. The CDR3 loop spans 16 amino acids. V gave up 3 bases and J gave up 2 bases; unmatched junction bases: 8. As DNA, the CDR3 is TGTGCCAGCAGTGAGACCAGCGGGAGGCTCGCCTACGAGCAGTACTTC. Protein: CASSETSGRLAYEQYF.

This clone was detected a few times. The chain uses TRBV3-1 (or the pseudogene TRBV3-2) and TRBJ1-3; 8 bases are a match to TRBD1. This CDR3 contains 14 residues. J was trimmed by 2 bases and V by 5 bases; bases with no gene match: 2. Germline CDR1 and CDR2: LGHDT and YNNKEL (reference sequence). The CDR3 DNA reads as TGTGCCAGCAGCTCGACAGGGGCTGGAAACACCATATATTTT. Residues: CASSSTGAGNTIYF.

The chain employs TRBV5-1 and TRBJ2-1; D is perhaps TRBD1 (6 bases). Germline V gives CDR1 SGHRS, CDR2 YFSETQ. The CDR3 has 13 amino acids. Trimming pared 4 bases from V and 4 bases from J, leaving 9 bases between. CDR3 coding DNA: TGCGCCAGCAGCCCCGGACAGTACAATGAGCAGTTCTTC. Encoded protein: CASSPGQYNEQFF.

The chain combines TRBV4-2 with TRBJ2-1, with 13 bases fitting TRBD2. Trimming removed 1 base from V and 7 bases from J; junction bases left unmatched: 1. The germline V gene has CDR1 LGHNA and CDR2 YNFKEQ. The CDR3 consists of 15 residues. CDR3 coding DNA: TGTGCCAGCAGCCAAGGGACTAGCGGGAGTAATGAGCAGTTCTTC. This gives the protein CASSQGTSGSNEQFF.